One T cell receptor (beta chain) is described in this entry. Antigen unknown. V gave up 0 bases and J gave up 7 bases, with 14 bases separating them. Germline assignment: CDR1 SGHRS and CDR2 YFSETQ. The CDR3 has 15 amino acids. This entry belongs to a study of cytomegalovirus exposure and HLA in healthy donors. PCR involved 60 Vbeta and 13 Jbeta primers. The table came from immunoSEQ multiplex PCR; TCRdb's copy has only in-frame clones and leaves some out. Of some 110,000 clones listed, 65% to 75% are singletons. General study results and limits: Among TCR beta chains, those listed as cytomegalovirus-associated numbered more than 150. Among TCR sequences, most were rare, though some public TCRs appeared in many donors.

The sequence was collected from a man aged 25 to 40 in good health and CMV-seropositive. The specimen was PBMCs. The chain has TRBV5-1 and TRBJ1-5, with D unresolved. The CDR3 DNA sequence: TGCGCCAGCAGCTTGGAGCCAGGTAGTCGCCAGCCCCAGCATTTT. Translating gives CASSLEPGSRQPQHF.